This T cell receptor beta chain was sequenced during a study of response to subunit inactivated influenza vaccine. Study results and caveats: The authors put forward the suggestion that each seasonal influenza vaccination may bring in only a limited number of new T cells.

CDR1 MNHNS and CDR2 SASEGT come from the germline V gene. CDR3 length: 14 amino acids. V shed 11 bases and J 5 bases; nucleotides not matched to a gene: 13. This clonotype came up many times. Its antigen is not known. TCRdb used MiXCR to reprocess the RT-PCR reads, holding one entry per CDR3 protein. Of 500,000 to 600,000 distinct CDR3 sequences detected, 13% appear once; the ten largest clones hold about 12%. V usage is TRBV6-1 and J usage is TRBJ1-2, with TRBD1 matching 8 bases. The source is a man aged 50 to 60 who received an inactivated influenza vaccine. The sample consisted of PBMCs from blood, taken roughly 6 weeks after vaccination. CDR3 nucleotide sequence: TGTGCCGCCAGGGGGCGCGGGGATAATTATGGCTACACCTTC. This translates into CAARGRGDNYGYTF.